The entry below describes one TCR beta chain. Antigen: not known. The data were produced by immunoSEQ multiplex PCR, yet TCRdb's version contains in-frame clones alone and is incomplete. The sample lists nearly 90,000 clones, around 87% occurring once. The germline CDR1 and CDR2 sequences are WNHNN and SYGVQD (reference sequence). CDR3 length: 14 residues. J lost 7 bases, V lost 6 bases, and 11 bases had no gene match. This sample was taken from a study of OX40 agonist ivuxolimab in advanced cancers. Study at large: Mean age around 64 years, range about 20 to 85; roughly 82% male. Participants could have had prior anti-PD-1, anti-PD-L1 or anti-CTLA-4 therapy, and around 40% had some. Among those treated, three patients had partial responses, one with hepatocellular carcinoma and two with cutaneous melanoma.

Study-wide results and limits: Expanded clones belonging to CD8+ T cells outnumbered, on average, those of CD4+.

This clonotype was obtained from an adult with an advanced solid tumor such as melanoma, head and neck, liver or kidney cancer. The chain is built from TRBV10-1 and TRBJ2-7, with 8 nucleotides matching TRBD1. Sequencing used CD4+ or CD8+ T cells sorted from blood, obtained in a trial of the OX40 agonist ivuxolimab. The CDR3 here is CASSSGTGPGEQYF. CDR3 nucleotide sequence: TGCGCCAGCAGCTCCGGGACAGGACCGGGGGAGCAGTACTTC.